A single sample is the source of the 28 T cell receptor beta chains below, sequenced in a study of T-cell memory formation after mild COVID-19. TCRdb passed the 5' RACE reads through MiXCR, listing each CDR3 protein once. Of 300,000 to 350,000 distinct CDR3 sequences listed, roughly a fifth are singletons. Sequencing was done on a sample of PBMCs or a T cell subset sorted from them (not recorded which). All receptors come from a man aged 18 to 29 who had mild COVID-19 (a few samples of this study predate the infection). Cell type and time point are not known.

In its sample, this clonotype was seen many times. This chain links TRBV7-2 with TRBJ2-2, with D tentatively TRBD1 (6 bases). The CDR3 runs 15 residues. The germline V gene has CDR1 SGHTA and CDR2 FQGNSA. V lost 7 bases and J 0 bases, leaving 12 bases between the germline ends. The CDR3 sequence: CASTTRQANTGELFF. CDR3 DNA sequence: TGTGCCAGCACTACAAGACAGGCGAACACCGGGGAGCTGTTTTTT.

This clonotype was detected a few times. V is TRBV12-3 or TRBV12-4 and J is TRBJ2-7, with TRBD1 matching over 8 bases. This CDR3 comprises 13 residues. After removal of 7 bases from V and 5 bases from J, the junction contained 7 bases not matched to a gene. The CDR3 loop reads CASTYSDRDEQYF. CDR3 bases: TGTGCCAGCACGTACTCGGACAGGGACGAGCAGTACTTC.

In its sample, this clonotype was seen a few times. The chain joins TRBV12-3 or TRBV12-4 to TRBJ2-5; 7 bases agree with TRBD1. The CDR3 has 15 residues. Unmatched junction bases numbered 7, after V lost 5 bases and J lost 1 base. CDR3 residues: CASSPWDSLQETQYF. In DNA, the CDR3 is TGTGCCAGCAGTCCCTGGGACAGCCTCCAAGAGACCCAGTACTTC.

V usage is TRBV3-1 and J usage is TRBJ2-4, with 14 bases aligning to TRBD2. The junction had 7 bases not matched to a gene; V was cut back by 3 bases and J by 3 bases. Germline values: CDR1 LGHDT, CDR2 YNNKEL (reference sequence). The CDR3 extends over 18 amino acids. This chain's CDR3 is CASSQTSGGASSKNIQYF. CDR3 DNA sequence: TGTGCCAGCAGCCAGACTAGCGGGGGGGCCTCGAGCAAAAACATTCAGTACTTC.

This clonotype has just a few counts. The chain couples TRBV7-6 to TRBJ2-1, with a weak D call TRBD1 (7 bases). Trimming removed 5 bases at V and 10 bases at J, with 12 bases between. The germline CDR1 and CDR2 sequences are SGHVS and FNYEAQ. There are 12 residues in the CDR3. CDR3: CASSPAGGEQFF. CDR3 bases: TGTGCCAGCAGCCCCGCAGGGGGGGAGCAGTTCTTC.

In this sample, this clonotype turned up a few times. The DNA for the CDR3 is TGTGCCAGCTCACCACGGGAGTATGGCTACACCTTC. It codes for CASSPREYGYTF. The chain uses TRBV18 and TRBJ1-2; D is undetermined. Germline V gene data show CDR1 as KGHSH and CDR2 as LQKENI. The V gene lost 1 base and the J gene lost 5 bases, with 5 bases spanning the gap. The CDR3 totals 12 residues. Looking up the rest from reference TRBV18 and TRBJ1-2 gives the full variable domain: NAGVMQNPRHLVRRRGQEARLRCSPMKGHSHVYWYRQLPEEGLKFMVYLQKENIIDESGMPKERFSAEFPKEGPSILRIQQVVRGDSAAYFCASSPREYGYTFGSGTRLTVV.

The V gene is TRBV6-2 or TRBV6-3, the J gene TRBJ2-1; possibly TRBD2 for D (6 bases). Between the trimmed V and J ends, which lost 6 bases and 0 bases, there was a span of 12 bases. CDR1 and CDR2 (germline): MNHEY, SVGEGT. The CDR3 has 15 residues. The chain's CDR3 is CASRPGLSSYNEQFF. For the CDR3, the DNA is TGTGCCAGCAGGCCGGGACTTAGCTCCTACAATGAGCAGTTCTTC.

This clonotype has only a few counts. The chain carries TRBV7-9 and TRBJ2-7, with 9 positions matching TRBD1. CDR3 length equals 13 residues. Germline V gene lookup returns CDR1 SEHNR and CDR2 FQNEAQ (reference sequence). V shed 6 bases, J shed 5 bases, and the junction held 5 bases outside the gene matches. This CDR3 reads CASRRQGVHEQYF. CDR3 bases: TGTGCCAGCAGGCGACAGGGGGTCCACGAGCAGTACTTC.

The genes are TRBV12-3 or TRBV12-4 and TRBJ1-5; possibly TRBD1 for D (5 bases). The V end lost 6 bases, the J end lost 3 bases, and 12 bases lay between the germline ends. There are 14 residues in the CDR3. The DNA for the CDR3 is TGTGCCAGCAGGAAAGGACACCTCAATCAGCCCCAGCATTTT. Translation gives CASRKGHLNQPQHF.

This clonotype was detected only a few times. This chain joins TRBV12-3 or TRBV12-4 and TRBJ1-2, with 8 nucleotides matching TRBD1. This CDR3 contains 14 residues. V gave up 6 bases and J gave up 4 bases; unmatched junction bases: 7. The CDR3 DNA sequence: TGTGCCAGCAGAGCCGGACAGGGAGGCTATGGCTACACCTTC. Encoded protein: CASRAGQGGYGYTF.

This clonotype was seen a few times. The chain carries TRBV7-2 and TRBJ2-5, with TRBD2 matching over 8 bases. This CDR3 has 15 amino acids. Unmatched junction bases numbered 10, after V lost 5 bases and J lost 5 bases. Germline lookup yields CDR1 SGHTA and CDR2 FQGNSA. The CDR3 region has the DNA TGTGCCAGCAGCCCTACGGCGGGGGGTAGGGAGACCCAGTACTTC. Amino acid sequence: CASSPTAGGRETQYF.

This clonotype was found a few times. The rearrangement uses TRBV12-3 or TRBV12-4 and TRBJ1-4; D uncertain. This CDR3 comprises 15 residues. The V end was cut by 0 bases, the J end by 3 bases, with 8 bases between. CDR3 amino acids: CASSLAQAPNEKLFF. In nucleotides, the CDR3 is TGTGCCAGCAGTTTAGCGCAGGCGCCTAATGAAAAACTGTTTTTT.

V gene TRBV20-1 combines with J gene TRBJ2-3; D perhaps matches TRBD1 (6 bases). Deletions cut 0 bases from V and 5 bases from J, with 9 bases between. The CDR3 extends over 13 amino acids. From germline, CDR1 is DFQATT and CDR2 SNEGSKA (reference sequence). CDR3 coding DNA: TGCAGTGCTAGAGACCCCAGGGGAGATACGCAGTATTTT. Protein product: CSARDPRGDTQYF.

This clonotype was picked up many times. The chain carries TRBV21-1 and TRBJ1-2. TRBV21-1 is flagged as a pseudogene. The CDR3 extends over 11 amino acids. CDR3 nucleotide sequence: TGTGCCAGCAGCGAGGCCGATGGCTACACCTTC. Its translation is CASSEADGYTF.

The chain combines TRBV6-5 with TRBJ1-1, with D unresolved. V lost 7 bases, J lost 5 bases, and 14 bases lay in between. The CDR3 length is 13 residues. Per the germline V gene, CDR1 is MNHEY and CDR2 is SVGAGI. The CDR3 protein is CASKLLVSTEAFF. The CDR3 nucleotides are TGTGCCAGCAAGCTTTTGGTTTCAACTGAAGCTTTCTTT.

The rearrangement links TRBV7-3 to TRBJ2-2, with no clear D. The germline CDR1 and CDR2 sequences are SGHTA and FQGTGA. With 0 bases removed from V and 4 bases from J, the gap between germline ends came to 9 bases. The CDR3 has 15 residues. CDR3 DNA sequence: TGTGCCAGCAGCTTAACGGGGATGTCCACCGGGGAGCTGTTTTTT. This encodes CASSLTGMSTGELFF.

The rearrangement joins TRBV28 to TRBJ1-2; 7 bases fit TRBD1. V was pared by 5 bases and J by 6 bases, with 12 bases of the junction left unmatched. In germline, CDR1 is MDHEN, CDR2 SYDVKM. The CDR3 contains 15 residues. CDR3 bases: TGTGCCAGCAGTGTAGGACAGGACGTAGGGAATGGCTACACCTTC. It is translated as CASSVGQDVGNGYTF.

This clonotype has a handful of counts. The V gene is TRBV6-1, the J gene TRBJ1-1; no firm D call. The CDR3 spans 17 residues. Germline lookup yields CDR1 MNHNS and CDR2 SASEGT. V was shortened by 6 bases and J by 0 bases, with 20 bases between the two germline ends. CDR3 nucleotides: TGTGCCAGCAGACGAGAGGGAGGCCCACACATGAACACTGAAGCTTTCTTT. Its translation: CASRREGGPHMNTEAFF.

The chain combines TRBV10-3 with TRBJ2-2; 10 positions agree with TRBD2. The CDR3 has 17 amino acids. Looked up from germline, CDR1 is ENHRY and CDR2 is SYGVKD. Trimming at V came to 10 bases and at J to 1 base, leaving 12 bases not matched to a gene. This chain's CDR3 is CATRSHVAGGNTGELFF. The CDR3 region has the DNA TGTGCCACCCGCTCACACGTAGCGGGGGGGAACACCGGGGAGCTGTTTTTT.

This clonotype was seen only a few times. CDR3 protein: CASSQEEETQYF. CDR3 DNA sequence: TGTGCCAGCAGCCAGGAGGAAGAGACCCAGTACTTC. The V call is TRBV11-2, the J call TRBJ2-5; a weak D match, TRBD2 (5 bases). Germline V lookup: CDR1 SGHAT, CDR2 FQNNGV. Trimming cost V 5 bases and J 3 bases, with 7 bases left between them. The CDR3 is made up of 12 amino acids.

The CDR3 bases are TGTGCCAGCAGTCCCAGGGAGCAGGAAAAACTGTTTTTT. As protein: CASSPREQEKLFF. V is TRBV6-2 or TRBV6-3 and J is TRBJ1-4; possibly TRBD1 for D (5 bases). Germline V gene data show CDR1 as MNHEY and CDR2 as SVGEGT. V lost 5 bases, J lost 8 bases, and 12 bases lay in between. There are 13 residues in the CDR3.

This clonotype appeared once. Germline is not matched at one junction end, which may reflect a read error. The chain joins TRBV5-1 to TRBJ1-2; 9 nucleotides agree with TRBD1. Germline loops: CDR1 SGHRS, CDR2 YFSETQ. The CDR3 is 14 amino acids. CDR3: CDSSERTGAYGYTF. CDR3 in DNA: TGCGACAGCAGCGAGCGGACAGGGGCCTATGGCTACACCTTC.

This chain uses TRBV5-4 with TRBJ2-3; D gene unclear. CDR3 size: 11 residues. The V and J ends lost 3 bases and 8 bases respectively, with 7 bases between them. Germline V gene lookup returns CDR1 SGHNT and CDR2 YYREEE (reference sequence). The CDR3 sequence is CASSYIGTQYF. CDR3 in DNA: TGTGCCAGCAGCTACATCGGTACGCAGTATTTT.

This chain uses TRBV27 with TRBJ2-5; 10 nucleotides align to TRBD2. This CDR3 contains 17 residues. CDR1 MNHEY and CDR2 SMNVEV come from the germline V gene (reference sequence). J lost 3 bases, V lost 1 base, and 8 bases had no gene match. CDR3 nucleotide sequence: TGTGCCAGCAGTTTATGGGCTAGCGGGGGTGTAGAAGAGACCCAGTACTTC. It codes for CASSLWASGGVEETQYF.

This clonotype occurred many times. The V gene is TRBV5-1, the J gene TRBJ2-2; D uncertain. CDR1 is SGHRS and CDR2 is YFSETQ in the germline V gene. The CDR3 spans 12 residues. V shed 4 bases and J shed 6 bases, with 7 bases lying between them. This CDR3 is CASSRLAGELFF. The CDR3 nucleotides read TGCGCCAGCAGCCGTCTTGCCGGGGAGCTGTTTTTT.

This clonotype was counted only a few times. The rearrangement uses TRBV29-1 and TRBJ2-5; TRBD1 matches 7 bases. Germline CDR1 SQVTM, CDR2 ANQGSEA. Trimming at V came to 5 bases and at J to 4 bases, leaving 7 bases not matched to a gene. This CDR3 is 13 amino acids long. The CDR3 nucleotides are TGCAGCGTTTCAAGACAGGGTGGAGAGACCCAGTACTTC. Translating it yields CSVSRQGGETQYF.

The CDR3 loop reads CASRIGQGEVEAFF. The CDR3 DNA reads TGTGCCAGCAGAATCGGACAGGGGGAAGTTGAAGCTTTCTTT. The gene calls are TRBV7-9 and TRBJ1-1, with TRBD1 identical over 10 bases. CDR3 length: 14 amino acids. V lost 6 bases and J lost 7; bases outside the gene matches: 8. CDR1 and CDR2 (germline): SEHNR, FQNEAQ (reference sequence).

This rearrangement joins TRBV30 to TRBJ1-2; D remains unclear. The germline V gene encodes CDR1 GTSNPN and CDR2 SVGIG (reference sequence). CDR3 length: 12 residues. Trimming took off 4 bases at V and 7 bases at J, with 13 bases between the two ends. The CDR3 nucleotides read TGTGCCTGGAACCCAGGACGAGTTGGCTACACCTTC. As protein: CAWNPGRVGYTF.